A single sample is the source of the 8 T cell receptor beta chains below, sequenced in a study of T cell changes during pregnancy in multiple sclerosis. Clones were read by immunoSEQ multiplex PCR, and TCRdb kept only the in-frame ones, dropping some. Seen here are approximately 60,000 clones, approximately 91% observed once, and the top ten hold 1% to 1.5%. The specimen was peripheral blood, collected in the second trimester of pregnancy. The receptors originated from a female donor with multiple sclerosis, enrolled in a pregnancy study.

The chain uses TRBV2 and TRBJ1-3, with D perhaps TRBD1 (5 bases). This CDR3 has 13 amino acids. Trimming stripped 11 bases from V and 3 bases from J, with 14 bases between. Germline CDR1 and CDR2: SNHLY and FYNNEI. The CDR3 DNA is TGTGCCTCACAGGTCTTGGATGGAAACACCATATATTTT. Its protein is CASQVLDGNTIYF. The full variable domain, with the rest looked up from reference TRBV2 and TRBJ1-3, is EPEVTQTPSHQVTQMGQEVILRCVPISNHLYFYWYRQILGQKVEFLVSFYNNEISEKSEIFDDQFSVERPDGSNFTLKIRSTKLEDSAMYFCASQVLDGNTIYFGEGSWLTVV.

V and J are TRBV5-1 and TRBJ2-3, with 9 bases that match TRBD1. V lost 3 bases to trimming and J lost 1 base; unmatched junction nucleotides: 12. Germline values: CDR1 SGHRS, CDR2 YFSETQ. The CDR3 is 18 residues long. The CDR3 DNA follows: TGCGCCAGCAGCTCCCCGTGGACAGGGGTGTGGGGCACAGATACGCAGTATTTT. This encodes CASSSPWTGVWGTDTQYF.

CDR3 in amino acids: CASSESPGAQPQHF. CDR3 nucleotides: TGTGCCAGCAGTGAATCCCCAGGGGCCCAGCCCCAGCATTTT. The V call is TRBV2, the J call TRBJ1-5; TRBD1 is a possible D gene (6 bases). The V and J ends lost 2 bases and 7 bases respectively, with 12 bases between them. The CDR3 runs 14 residues. CDR1 is SNHLY and CDR2 is FYNNEI in the germline V gene.

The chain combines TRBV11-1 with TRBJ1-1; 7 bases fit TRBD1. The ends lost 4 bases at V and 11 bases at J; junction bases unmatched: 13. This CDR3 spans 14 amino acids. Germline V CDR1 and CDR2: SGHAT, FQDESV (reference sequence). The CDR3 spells CASSSRQGMKKAFF. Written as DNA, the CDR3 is TGTGCCAGCAGCTCCCGACAGGGTATGAAGAAGGCTTTCTTT.

DNA of the CDR3: TGTGCCAGCAGCTTACCCAGCTCCTATAATTCACCCCTCCACTTT. Its protein is CASSLPSSYNSPLHF. The chain recombines TRBV7-9 with TRBJ1-6; D is unresolved. The CDR3 consists of 15 residues. CDR1 and CDR2 (germline): SEHNR, FQNEAQ (reference sequence). The V and J ends lost 2 bases and 0 bases respectively, with 5 bases between them.

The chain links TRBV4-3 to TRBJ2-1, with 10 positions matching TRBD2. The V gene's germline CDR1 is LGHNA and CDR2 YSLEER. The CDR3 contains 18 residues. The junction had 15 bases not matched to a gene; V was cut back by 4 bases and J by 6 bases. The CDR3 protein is CASSRIIPGLAKVNEQFF. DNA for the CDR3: TGCGCCAGCAGCCGCATCATACCGGGACTAGCGAAGGTCAATGAGCAGTTCTTC.

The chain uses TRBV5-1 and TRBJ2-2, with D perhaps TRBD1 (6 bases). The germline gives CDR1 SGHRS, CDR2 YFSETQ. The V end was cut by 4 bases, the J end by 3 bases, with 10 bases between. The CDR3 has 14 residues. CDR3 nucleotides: TGCGCCAGCAGCCCGGGACACTACACCGGGGAGCTGTTTTTT. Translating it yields CASSPGHYTGELFF. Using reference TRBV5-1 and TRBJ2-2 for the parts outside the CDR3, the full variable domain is KAGVTQTPRYLIKTRGQQVTLSCSPISGHRSVSWYQQTPGQGLQFLFEYFSETQRNKGNFPGRFSGRQFSNSRSEMNVSTLELGDSALYLCASSPGHYTGELFFGEGSRLTVL.

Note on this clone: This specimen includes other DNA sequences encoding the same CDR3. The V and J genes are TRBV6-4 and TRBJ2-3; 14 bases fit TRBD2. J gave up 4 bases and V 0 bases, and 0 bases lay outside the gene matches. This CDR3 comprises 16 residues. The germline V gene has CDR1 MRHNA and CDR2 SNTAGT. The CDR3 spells CASSDSTSGGADTQYF. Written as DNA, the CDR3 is TGTGCCAGCAGTGACTCGACTAGCGGGGGGGCAGATACGCAGTATTTT.